This T cell receptor beta chain was sequenced for a study of beta chain features in type 1 diabetes. Study information: The number of sorted cells examined across all samples was some 98,000,000.

What was sequenced were expressed TCRB transcripts, since all of the isolated RNA had been reverse transcribed. Assay: immunoSEQ multiplex PCR; the TCRdb copy retains only in-frame clones and omits some. The sample includes a few hundred thousand clones, over 11% of them seen just once. About this clone: The antigen remains undetermined.

Germline CDR1 reads LNHDA; CDR2 reads SQIVND (reference sequence). The CDR3 extends over 11 amino acids. V was shortened by 3 bases and J by 12 bases, with 12 bases between the two germline ends. General study results and limits: Type 1 diabetes patients had TCRB CDR3s that were shorter (moderately but significantly so) in all four CD4+ subsets. TCRB repertoires of naive, central memory and Treg cells appeared more similar among patients than among healthy donors.

Sequencing input: naive CD4+ T cells from blood. V is TRBV19 and J is TRBJ2-7; D remains ambiguous. The source of this sequence is a man under 40 with type 1 diabetes. CDR3 nucleotide sequence: TGTGCCAGTAGTATGGGTCCGAAGCGGTACTTC. The encoded protein is CASSMGPKRYF.